One and the same sample provided the 22 T cell receptor beta chains below, sequenced in a study of cytomegalovirus exposure and HLA in healthy donors. PCR involved 60 Vbeta and 13 Jbeta primers. Produced via immunoSEQ multiplex PCR; TCRdb's table is partial and in-frame only. Here the sample spans 200,000 to 250,000 clones, roughly three quarters being singletons. The sequencing input was PBMCs. Receptors were obtained from a man between 50 and 59 years old in good health and CMV-seronegative.

The chain uses TRBV27 and TRBJ2-7, with D tentatively TRBD1 (6 bases). V gave up 4 bases and J gave up 4 bases, with 8 bases separating them. CDR3 length: 12 residues. Germline V CDR1 and CDR2: MNHEY, SMNVEV (reference sequence). CDR3 in amino acids: CASSSQGYEQYF. In DNA form, the CDR3 reads TGTGCCAGCAGTTCCCAGGGGTACGAGCAGTACTTC.

The rearrangement joins TRBV7-7 to TRBJ1-1; 7 nucleotides line up with TRBD1. This CDR3 has 13 residues. CDR1 SSHAT and CDR2 FNYEAQ come from the germline V gene (reference sequence). The V segment lost 5 bases and the J segment 5 bases; nucleotides outside the gene matches: 5. CDR3 amino acids: CASSEGAGTEAFF. The CDR3, as DNA: TGTGCCAGCAGCGAGGGGGCGGGGACTGAAGCTTTCTTT. Full variable domain (rest looked up from reference TRBV7-7 and TRBJ1-1): GAGVSQSPRYKVTKRGQDVTLRCDPISSHATLYWYQQALGQGPEFLTYFNYEAQPDKSGLPSDRFSAERPEGSISTLTIQRTEQRDSAMYRCASSEGAGTEAFFGQGTRLTVV.

The gene calls are TRBV4-2 and TRBJ2-1; D not certain. This CDR3 has 15 residues. Per the germline V gene, CDR1 is LGHNA and CDR2 is YNFKEQ. V was shortened by 0 bases and J by 1 base, with 7 bases between the two germline ends. The CDR3 loop reads CASSQEARSYNEQFF. The CDR3 DNA follows: TGTGCCAGCAGCCAAGAAGCGCGGTCCTACAATGAGCAGTTCTTC.

The genes are TRBV10-3 and TRBJ2-7; a possible D gene is TRBD2 (5 bases). The ends were cut back, 3 bases at V and 1 base at J, with 13 bases in the middle. CDR1 is ENHRY, CDR2 SYGVKD, per germline. The CDR3 is 15 amino acids. This chain's CDR3 is CAISDRETFSYEQYF. CDR3 in DNA: TGTGCCATCAGTGACCGGGAAACCTTTTCCTACGAGCAGTACTTC.

The chain recombines TRBV15 with TRBJ2-6, with TRBD2 matching 9 bases. CDR1 is LNHNV and CDR2 is YYDKDF in the germline V gene (reference sequence). This CDR3 region has 18 residues. Losses at the gene ends were 5 bases for V and 0 bases for J; bases not matched to a gene: 8. The DNA of the CDR3 is TGTGCCACCAGCGGCAGCGGGAGGTCCCTCTCTGGGGCCAACGTCCTGACTTTC. Translating gives CATSGSGRSLSGANVLTF.

V usage is TRBV4-3 and J usage is TRBJ2-1; no clear D gene. The germline V gene has CDR1 LGHNA and CDR2 YSLEER. V lost 4 bases, J lost 0 bases, and 13 bases lay in between. The CDR3 contains 16 residues. In DNA form, the CDR3 reads TGCGCCAGCAGCCTCGCCGAACAGAGCTCCTACAATGAGCAGTTCTTC. Translating gives CASSLAEQSSYNEQFF.

This chain uses TRBV6-5 with TRBJ2-3, with 10 bases identical to TRBD2. J lost 0 bases, V lost 3 bases, and 3 bases had no gene match. The CDR3 sequence is 16 residues long. CDR1 MNHEY and CDR2 SVGAGI come from the germline V gene. CDR3 in DNA: TGTGCCAGCAGTTATCAACTAGCGGGAAGCACAGATACGCAGTATTTT. Translated, it gives CASSYQLAGSTDTQYF.

J is TRBJ2-1 and V is TRBV27; D is perhaps TRBD1 (6 bases). Per germline, CDR1 MNHEY and CDR2 SMNVEV (reference sequence). The CDR3 runs 14 residues. Trimming cost V 2 bases and J 8 bases, with 13 bases left between them. Here the CDR3 reads CASSLVGHFHEQFF. CDR3 bases: TGTGCCAGCAGTTTAGTGGGACATTTCCATGAGCAGTTCTTC.

The rearrangement joins TRBV16 to TRBJ1-2; maybe TRBD1 (5 bases). The CDR3 loop spans 14 amino acids. Trimming shortened V by 0 bases and J by 3 bases, and 8 bases separated the two germline ends. Looked up from germline, CDR1 is KGHSY and CDR2 is FQNENV. CDR3 in DNA: TGTGCCAGCAGCCAATCCCGGGGGGACTATGGCTACACCTTC. The encoded protein is CASSQSRGDYGYTF.

The V gene is TRBV7-9, the J gene TRBJ2-1; 7 bases are shared with TRBD1. With V trimmed by 5 bases and J by 3 bases, 4 bases remained unmatched. CDR1 SEHNR and CDR2 FQNEAQ come from the germline V gene (reference sequence). The CDR3 runs to 14 residues. The CDR3 DNA reads as TGTGCCAGCAGCCGACAGGGCGACTACAATGAGCAGTTCTTC. Its translation: CASSRQGDYNEQFF.

This clone was seen a handful of times. V usage is TRBV11-2 and J usage is TRBJ1-5; 7 positions agree with TRBD1. CDR1 SGHAT and CDR2 FQNNGV come from the germline V gene. The V segment lost 2 bases and the J segment 1 base; nucleotides outside the gene matches: 2. The CDR3 has 15 amino acids. The CDR3 protein is CASSLSGQSNQPQHF. The CDR3 coding sequence is TGTGCCAGCAGCTTATCGGGACAGAGCAATCAGCCCCAGCATTTT.

This sequence joins TRBV2 and TRBJ2-2; TRBD1 is a possible D gene (6 bases). With 3 bases removed from V and 6 bases from J, the gap between germline ends came to 11 bases. This CDR3 has 14 residues. Germline CDR1 SNHLY, CDR2 FYNNEI. As DNA, the CDR3 is TGTGCCAGCAGTGAGCTGGGGGCGCCCGGGGAGCTGTTTTTT. Translating gives CASSELGAPGELFF.

This chain uses TRBV5-4 with TRBJ2-7; 7 bases are a match to TRBD1. There are 16 residues in the CDR3. J lost 1 base, V lost 1 base, and 8 bases had no gene match. The germline V gene has CDR1 SGHNT and CDR2 YYREEE (reference sequence). The CDR3 DNA reads as TGTGCCAGCAGCTTGACCTGGACAGGATCTTCCTACGAGCAGTACTTC. Its translation is CASSLTWTGSSYEQYF.

V usage is TRBV7-2 and J usage is TRBJ1-1, with D possibly matching TRBD1 (5 bases). The germline V gene has CDR1 SGHTA and CDR2 FQGNSA. With 4 bases removed from V and 4 bases from J, the gap between germline ends came to 10 bases. This CDR3 region has 13 residues. The CDR3 protein is CASSSDMGTEAFF. Here the CDR3 DNA reads TGTGCCAGCAGCTCGGACATGGGCACTGAAGCTTTCTTT. The full variable domain, in which reference TRBV7-2 and TRBJ1-1 provide the parts outside the CDR3, is GAGVSQSPSNKVTEKGKDVELRCDPISGHTALYWYRQSLGQGLEFLIYFQGNSAPDKSGLPSDRFSAERTGGSVSTLTIQRTQQEDSAVYLCASSSDMGTEAFFGQGTRLTVV.

This clone was recorded a few times. The V gene is TRBV2, the J gene TRBJ2-1; tentatively, D is TRBD2 (5 bases). This CDR3 contains 15 residues. Looked up from germline, CDR1 is SNHLY and CDR2 is FYNNEI. Deletions cut 6 bases from V and 1 base from J, with 13 bases between. As DNA, the CDR3 is TGTGCCAGCAGGATTCGAGGGAGTTCCTACAATGAGCAGTTCTTC. Its translation is CASRIRGSSYNEQFF.

Only a few counts were recorded for this clone. The J gene is TRBJ1-2, the V gene TRBV5-4; D may be TRBD1 (6 bases). CDR1 and CDR2 from the germline V gene are SGHNT and YYREEE (reference sequence). V lost 9 bases to trimming and J lost 2 bases, with 14 bases between them. The CDR3 length is 13 residues. The CDR3 here is CATTGQSNYGYTF. The CDR3 DNA reads TGTGCCACCACCGGACAGTCAAACTATGGCTACACCTTC.

The chain has TRBV6-5 and TRBJ1-5; 7 nucleotides align to TRBD1. Unmatched junction bases numbered 6, after V lost 2 bases and J lost 5 bases. Germline CDR1 and CDR2: MNHEY and SVGAGI. The CDR3 extends over 15 amino acids. In DNA form, the CDR3 reads TGTGCCAGCAGTTACGGCAGGGGGAAGGATCAGCCCCAGCATTTT. Residues: CASSYGRGKDQPQHF.

This clone was observed a single time. The CDR3 region is CASSLEGDTDTQYF. DNA of the CDR3: TGTGCCAGCAGCTTAGAAGGGGACACAGATACGCAGTATTTT. The rearrangement uses TRBV11-3 and TRBJ2-3; D might be TRBD1 (5 bases). The germline CDR1 and CDR2 sequences are SGHNT and YENEEA. Trimming took 0 bases from V and 2 from J, leaving 6 bases between them. This CDR3 contains 14 residues.

V usage is TRBV7-9 and J usage is TRBJ2-7, with D uncertain. Germline V gene data show CDR1 as SEHNR and CDR2 as FQNEAQ (reference sequence). Trimming took off 3 bases at V and 0 bases at J, with 9 bases between the two ends. This CDR3 is built from 14 residues. The CDR3 sequence: CASSLVGSSYEQYF. The CDR3 DNA is TGTGCCAGCAGCTTGGTGGGCTCCTCCTACGAGCAGTACTTC.

The rearrangement joins TRBV21-1 to TRBJ2-2; TRBD2 is taken as the D call from the table, unchecked against the DNA. TRBV21-1 is a pseudogene segment. CDR3 length: 15 residues. CDR3 sequence (DNA): TGTGCCAGCAGCAAAACCGGAGGGGACACCGGGGAGCTGTTTTTT. Translating it yields CASSKTGGDTGELFF.

The gene calls are TRBV7-9 and TRBJ1-4; 11 bases align to TRBD1. Germline CDR1 SEHNR, CDR2 FQNEAQ (reference sequence). The CDR3 extends over 15 amino acids. V was clipped by 3 bases and J by 6 bases; unmatched bases: 3. CDR3 residues: CASSFPGQGDEKLFF. As DNA, the CDR3 is TGTGCCAGCAGCTTCCCGGGACAGGGGGATGAAAAACTGTTTTTT. The variable domain in full, with the rest retrieved from reference TRBV7-9 and TRBJ1-4, is DTGVSQNPRHKITKRGQNVTFRCDPISEHNRLYWYRQTLGQGPEFLTYFQNEAQLEKSRLLSDRFSAERPKGSFSTLEIQRTEQGDSAMYLCASSFPGQGDEKLFFGSGTQLSVL.

The chain is built from TRBV2 and TRBJ1-5, with D perhaps TRBD1 (5 bases). Per the germline V gene, CDR1 is SNHLY and CDR2 is FYNNEI. CDR3 size: 16 residues. The V end lost 7 bases, the J end lost 1 base, and 17 bases lay between the germline ends. CDR3 DNA sequence: TGTGCCAGCAACTCCAGGGAGGGTCTAAGCAATCAGCCCCAGCATTTT. This encodes CASNSREGLSNQPQHF.